This is a list of T cell receptor beta chains from one sample in a study of T cells in Graves' hyperthyroidism and ophthalmopathy. TCRdb used MiXCR to reprocess the multiplex PCR reads, holding one entry per CDR3 protein. The table includes 450,000 to 500,000 distinct CDR3 sequences, about 20% detected once. The sequenced sample was blood. The receptors stem from a woman aged 65 to 85 with Graves' ophthalmopathy. Each CDR3 is given with its conserved first and last residue. The D gene is left open where the match is weak. Clone size is given for some rows only: seen once, a few or many times, or a class if the clone is expanded.

D gene: TRBD2
J gene: TRBJ2-5
V gene: TRBV5-1
clone size: NA
CDR3 protein: CASSPAGAQETQYF
CDR3 DNA: TGCGCCAGCAGCCCGGCGGGAGCGCAAGAGACCCAGTACTTC

D gene: NA
J gene: TRBJ1-2
V gene: TRBV2
clone size: many
CDR3 protein: CASSYQTGVLGYTF
CDR3 DNA: TGTGCCAGCAGTTACCAGACGGGAGTTCTGGGCTACACCTTC

D gene: NA
J gene: TRBJ1-5
V gene: TRBV2
clone size: many
CDR3 protein: CASSEDGGAGQPQHF
CDR3 DNA: TGTGCCAGCAGTGAAGATGGGGGGGCGGGTCAGCCCCAGCATTTT

D gene: NA
J gene: TRBJ1-2
V gene: TRBV5-5
clone size: NA
CDR3 protein: CASSVESGRRGYTF
CDR3 DNA: TGTGCCAGCAGCGTCGAGTCAGGGCGACGCGGCTACACCTTC

D gene: NA
J gene: TRBJ1-1
V gene: TRBV18
clone size: NA
CDR3 protein: CASSPVDVNTEAFF
CDR3 DNA: TGTGCCAGCTCACCGGTGGATGTGAACACTGAAGCTTTCTTT

D gene: TRBD2
J gene: TRBJ2-2
V gene: TRBV5-1
clone size: NA
CDR3 protein: CASSLGFGRADTGELFF
CDR3 DNA: TGCGCCAGCAGCTTGGGCTTCGGGAGGGCCGACACCGGGGAGCTGTTTTTT

D gene: NA
J gene: TRBJ2-5
V gene: TRBV6-5
clone size: many
CDR3 protein: CASSYSSVGGRETQYF
CDR3 DNA: TGTGCCAGCAGTTACTCTAGCGTTGGGGGACGAGAGACCCAGTACTTC

D gene: NA
J gene: TRBJ1-2
V gene: TRBV7-9
clone size: NA
CDR3 protein: CASSLGSRGDGYTF
CDR3 DNA: TGTGCCAGCAGCTTAGGATCTAGGGGGGATGGCTACACCTTC

D gene: TRBD2
J gene: TRBJ2-3
V gene: TRBV5-1
clone size: few
CDR3 protein: CASRLTSGSPDTQYF
CDR3 DNA: TGCGCCAGCAGGCTGACTAGCGGGAGCCCAGATACGCAGTATTTT

D gene: TRBD1
J gene: TRBJ2-5
V gene: TRBV12-3/TRBV12-4
clone size: NA
CDR3 protein: CASRQGTGLKETQYF
CDR3 DNA: TGTGCCAGCAGGCAGGGGACAGGGTTAAAAGAGACCCAGTACTTC

D gene: TRBD1
J gene: TRBJ1-1
V gene: TRBV2
clone size: NA
CDR3 protein: CASSEQGGGRAFF
CDR3 DNA: TGTGCCAGCAGTGAACAGGGGGGTGGTAGGGCTTTCTTT

D gene: NA
J gene: TRBJ2-1
V gene: TRBV9
clone size: NA
CDR3 protein: CASSVALSGYEQFF
CDR3 DNA: TGTGCCAGCAGCGTAGCTCTGAGTGGTTATGAGCAGTTCTTC

D gene: TRBD2
J gene: TRBJ2-1
V gene: TRBV20-1
clone size: NA
CDR3 protein: CSASRGRAGGEQFF
CDR3 DNA: TGCAGTGCCTCCCGTGGGAGGGCCGGGGGTGAGCAGTTCTTC

D gene: TRBD1
J gene: TRBJ1-2
V gene: TRBV27
clone size: few
CDR3 protein: CASRPGQGVFYGYTF
CDR3 DNA: TGTGCCAGCAGGCCGGGACAGGGGGTTTTCTATGGCTACACCTTC

D gene: TRBD1
J gene: TRBJ2-2
V gene: TRBV12-3/TRBV12-4
clone size: NA
CDR3 protein: CASSLEQGAFGELFF
CDR3 DNA: TGTGCCAGCAGTTTGGAACAGGGGGCATTCGGGGAGCTGTTTTTT

D gene: TRBD2
J gene: TRBJ2-7
V gene: TRBV9
clone size: NA
CDR3 protein: CASSWLAGGIHEQYF
CDR3 DNA: TGTGCCAGCAGCTGGCTAGCGGGAGGAATCCACGAGCAGTACTTC

D gene: NA
J gene: TRBJ1-3
V gene: TRBV18
clone size: NA
CDR3 protein: CASSPAGADTIYF
CDR3 DNA: TGTGCCAGCTCACCCGCCGGTGCGGACACCATATATTTT

D gene: TRBD1
J gene: TRBJ2-7
V gene: TRBV18
clone size: NA
CDR3 protein: CASSPGQLMYEQYF
CDR3 DNA: TGTGCCAGCTCACCGGGACAGCTGATGTACGAGCAGTACTTC

D gene: NA
J gene: TRBJ2-5
V gene: TRBV30
clone size: NA
CDR3 protein: CAWSGQAASGTQYF
CDR3 DNA: TGTGCCTGGAGTGGACAGGCAGCTTCTGGTACCCAGTACTTC

D gene: TRBD2
J gene: TRBJ2-1
V gene: TRBV24-1
clone size: NA
CDR3 protein: CATSDPSGAYNEQFF
CDR3 DNA: TGTGCCACCAGTGACCCTAGCGGAGCCTACAATGAGCAGTTCTTC

D gene: NA
J gene: TRBJ1-1
V gene: TRBV6-1
clone size: few
CDR3 protein: CASITRNTEAFF
CDR3 DNA: TGTGCCAGCATAACTCGGAACACTGAAGCTTTCTTT

D gene: NA
J gene: TRBJ1-1
V gene: TRBV12-3/TRBV12-4
clone size: NA
CDR3 protein: CASSLIRRTEAFF
CDR3 DNA: TGTGCCAGCAGTTTGATCCGAAGGACTGAAGCTTTCTTT